A single sample gave rise to the 23 T cell receptor beta chains below, sequenced in a study of blood T cell repertoires in COVID-19. The protocol was immunoSEQ multiplex PCR, while the TCRdb copy is restricted to in-frame clones and leaves out a portion. The repertoire consists of around 150,000 clones, with roughly 79% occurring once and the leading ten covering 7% to 9%. Sequenced input: peripheral blood. The receptors were sampled from a man aged 50 to 59 with active or convalescent COVID-19.

This clone showed up just once. This chain connects TRBV14 to TRBJ1-1, with a weak D call TRBD1 (5 bases). CDR1 and CDR2 (germline): SGHDN, FVKESK. This CDR3 is built from 12 residues. V was clipped by 0 bases and J by 10 bases, with 9 bases between them. CDR3: CASSQDRARAFF. As DNA, the CDR3 is TGTGCCAGCAGCCAAGACAGGGCGCGAGCTTTCTTT. Full variable domain (rest looked up from reference TRBV14 and TRBJ1-1): EAGVTQFPSHSVIEKGQTVTLRCDPISGHDNLYWYRRVMGKEIKFLLHFVKESKQDESGMPNNRFLAERTGGTYSTLKVQPAELEDSGVYFCASSQDRARAFFGQGTRLTVV.

This clone was observed a handful of times. This chain's CDR3 is CASSLFTYEQYF. In DNA, the CDR3 is TGTGCCAGCAGTTTATTTACCTACGAGCAGTACTTC. The gene calls are TRBV28 and TRBJ2-7; D is ambiguous. Per germline, CDR1 MDHEN and CDR2 SYDVKM. The V end lost 1 base, the J end lost 2 bases, and 3 bases lay between the germline ends. This CDR3 is built from 12 residues.

This clone was observed once. This chain uses TRBV27 with TRBJ1-1, with D maybe TRBD1 (5 bases). V lost 6 bases, J lost 0 bases, and 14 bases lay in between. Germline V gene lookup returns CDR1 MNHEY and CDR2 SMNVEV (reference sequence). This CDR3 has 15 residues. Written as DNA, the CDR3 is TGTGCCAGCAGCCAAGATGGGACTTTGAACACTGAAGCTTTCTTT. This translates into CASSQDGTLNTEAFF.

This chain uses TRBV19 with TRBJ1-4, with a possible D match to TRBD1 (5 bases). The ends were cut back, 3 bases at V and 10 bases at J, with 9 bases in the middle. Germline-derived CDR1 and CDR2 are LNHDA and SQIVND (reference sequence). The CDR3 consists of 12 residues. The CDR3 sequence is CASSIDDRKLFF. The CDR3, as DNA: TGTGCCAGTAGTATCGACGACAGAAAACTGTTTTTT.

This clone turned up a few times. V usage is TRBV4-1 and J usage is TRBJ2-7; D is unclear. CDR1 and CDR2 (germline): MGHRA, YSYEKL. The V end was cut by 1 base, the J end by 5 bases, with 12 bases between. The length of the CDR3 is 14 residues. Here the CDR3 reads CASSQVVGLHEQYF. CDR3 nucleotide sequence: TGCGCCAGCAGCCAAGTTGTCGGGTTACACGAGCAGTACTTC.

The chain carries TRBV25-1 and TRBJ1-4; 9 bases are shared with TRBD1. Germline V gives CDR1 MGHDK, CDR2 SYGVNS. This CDR3 region has 15 residues. The ends lost 2 bases at V and 6 bases at J; junction bases unmatched: 4. The CDR3 nucleotides read TGTGCCAGCAGTGAAGGGACAGGGTCGGATGAAAAACTGTTTTTT. It yields the protein CASSEGTGSDEKLFF.

The CDR3 reads CASSPPGEGRGEQFF. DNA of the CDR3: TGTGCCAGCAGCCCCCCAGGGGAGGGCCGAGGTGAGCAGTTCTTC. The rearrangement joins TRBV28 to TRBJ2-1, with D possibly matching TRBD2 (7 bases). This CDR3 contains 15 residues. Trimming shortened V by 6 bases and J by 9 bases, and 21 bases separated the two germline ends. Germline values: CDR1 MDHEN, CDR2 SYDVKM.

A few counts support this clone. The genes are TRBV3-1 (or the pseudogene TRBV3-2) and TRBJ1-5; perhaps TRBD1 as D (5 bases). The germline V gene has CDR1 LGHDT and CDR2 YNNKEL (reference sequence). Trimming removed 5 bases at V and 0 bases at J, with 11 bases between. The CDR3 totals 15 residues. CDR3 amino acids: CASSGGAHSNQPQHF. CDR3 coding DNA: TGTGCCAGCAGCGGAGGGGCGCATAGCAATCAGCCCCAGCATTTT.

The V and J genes are TRBV5-1 and TRBJ2-2, with D hard to call. The CDR3 has 13 amino acids. Trimming took 2 bases from V and 3 from J, leaving 5 bases between them. Germline lookup yields CDR1 SGHRS and CDR2 YFSETQ. For the CDR3, the DNA is TGCGCCAGCAGCTTTTATGACACCGGGGAGCTGTTTTTT. This gives the protein CASSFYDTGELFF.

V usage is TRBV5-4 and J usage is TRBJ2-7; perhaps TRBD2 as D (6 bases). CDR3 length equals 13 residues. In germline, CDR1 is SGHNT, CDR2 YYREEE (reference sequence). The ends were cut back, 3 bases at V and 10 bases at J, with 17 bases in the middle. CDR3 region: CASSWGGGTHQYF. The CDR3 nucleotides read TGTGCCAGCAGCTGGGGTGGAGGGACTCATCAGTACTTC.

The CDR3 DNA sequence: TGTGCCAGCAGCCATACCTCGGGAGGCACAGATACGCAGTATTTT. Encoded protein: CASSHTSGGTDTQYF. This chain links TRBV3-1 (or the pseudogene TRBV3-2) with TRBJ2-3; D is perhaps TRBD2 (6 bases). Germline CDR1 reads LGHDT; CDR2 reads YNNKEL (reference sequence). The CDR3 totals 15 residues. The ends were cut back, 3 bases at V and 1 base at J, with 11 bases in the middle.

Points on this clone: The sample carries other DNA sequences with the same CDR3. The chain couples TRBV10-3 to TRBJ2-1, with 8 bases fitting TRBD2. The CDR3 consists of 15 residues. The J segment lost 4 bases and the V segment lost 2 bases, leaving 4 bases of the junction unmatched. The germline V gene has CDR1 ENHRY and CDR2 SYGVKD. CDR3 nucleotide sequence: TGTGCCATCAGTGAGGGGGCGGGAGGATACAATGAGCAGTTCTTC. Its protein is CAISEGAGGYNEQFF.

This sequence joins TRBV28 and TRBJ2-7, with 11 positions matching TRBD2. The CDR3 spans 15 residues. Germline V lookup: CDR1 MDHEN, CDR2 SYDVKM. V lost 6 bases to trimming and J lost 1 base; unmatched junction nucleotides: 5. The CDR3 region has the DNA TGTGCCAGCAGGAAGACTAGCGGGATGTCCTACGAGCAGTACTTC. Encoded protein: CASRKTSGMSYEQYF.

The rearrangement links TRBV4-1 to TRBJ2-3, with a weak D call TRBD2 (6 bases). Trimming cost V 4 bases and J 5 bases, with 10 bases left between them. This CDR3 region has 13 residues. Per the germline V gene, CDR1 is MGHRA and CDR2 is YSYEKL. The CDR3 reads CASSPPSEDTQYF. CDR3 bases: TGCGCCAGCAGCCCCCCTAGCGAAGATACGCAGTATTTT.

The rearrangement joins TRBV5-1 to TRBJ2-2, with D perhaps TRBD1 (5 bases). With 1 base removed from V and 7 bases from J, the gap between germline ends came to 14 bases. The germline V gene encodes CDR1 SGHRS and CDR2 YFSETQ. The CDR3 contains 15 residues. The CDR3 here is CASSLSQGIFGELFF. Written as DNA, the CDR3 is TGCGCCAGCAGCTTGTCCCAGGGTATATTCGGGGAGCTGTTTTTT.

The V gene is TRBV10-3, the J gene TRBJ1-2, with a possible D match to TRBD1 (6 bases). Germline CDR1 reads ENHRY; CDR2 reads SYGVKD. The V end lost 3 bases, the J end lost 3 bases, and 11 bases lay between the germline ends. The CDR3 contains 14 residues. DNA of the CDR3: TGTGCCATCAGTGACCCGGACAGAGACTATGGCTACACCTTC. Amino acid sequence: CAISDPDRDYGYTF.

This clone was counted between two and nine times. The rearrangement uses TRBV5-4 and TRBJ2-7, with no clear D. Germline-derived CDR1 and CDR2 are SGHNT and YYREEE (reference sequence). The V gene lost 2 bases and the J gene lost 0 bases, with 12 bases spanning the gap. The CDR3 runs to 15 residues. CDR3 sequence reads: CASSFEAASSYEQYF. The CDR3 DNA is TGTGCCAGCAGCTTTGAGGCGGCTAGCTCCTACGAGCAGTACTTC.

The chain has TRBV14 and TRBJ1-6; 7 bases are shared with TRBD1. CDR3 length equals 15 residues. Trimming took 4 bases from V and 7 from J; bases not matched to a gene: 7. Per germline, CDR1 SGHDN and CDR2 FVKESK. DNA for the CDR3: TGTGCCAGCAGCCCCTGGGACAGAAAGAATTCACCCCTCCACTTT. This gives the protein CASSPWDRKNSPLHF.

The chain carries TRBV28 and TRBJ2-5; D might be TRBD1 (6 bases). Germline CDR1 reads MDHEN; CDR2 reads SYDVKM. V lost 5 bases and J 1 base, leaving 17 bases between the germline ends. The CDR3 extends over 16 amino acids. The CDR3 protein is CASSLAWDTFQETQYF. CDR3 bases: TGTGCCAGCAGTCTGGCATGGGACACCTTCCAAGAGACCCAGTACTTC.

V is TRBV27 and J is TRBJ2-1, with D possibly matching TRBD1 (6 bases). Germline V gives CDR1 MNHEY, CDR2 SMNVEV (reference sequence). The CDR3 contains 15 residues. Trimming removed 5 bases at V and 8 bases at J, with 19 bases between. CDR3 region: CASSPQGWGFDEQFF. The CDR3 nucleotides read TGTGCCAGCAGTCCGCAGGGGTGGGGGTTTGATGAGCAGTTCTTC.

The chain joins TRBV30 to TRBJ2-7, with 7 bases identical to TRBD1. This CDR3 spans 14 amino acids. CDR1 and CDR2 from the germline V gene are GTSNPN and SVGIG (reference sequence). Trimming removed 4 bases from V and 6 bases from J; junction bases left unmatched: 12. The CDR3 bases are TGTGCCTGGACCTCCGGGACAGCCCTGGGCGAGCAGTACTTC. Its translation: CAWTSGTALGEQYF.

The chain employs TRBV7-9 and TRBJ2-1; weak D call: TRBD1 (6 bases). The V end was cut by 5 bases, the J end by 7 bases, with 21 bases between. The germline V gene encodes CDR1 SEHNR and CDR2 FQNEAQ (reference sequence). This CDR3 spans 16 amino acids. CDR3 sequence (DNA): TGTGCCAGCAGCCCCGGAACCGGGACACTTTTTAATGAGCAGTTCTTC. Amino acid sequence: CASSPGTGTLFNEQFF.

V usage is TRBV6-6 and J usage is TRBJ2-7, with 8 positions matching TRBD1. The CDR3 length is 14 residues. CDR1 and CDR2 from the germline V gene are MNHNY and SVGAGI (reference sequence). V lost 0 bases to trimming and J lost 5 bases; unmatched junction nucleotides: 3. CDR3: CASSYSDRGHEQYF. CDR3 DNA sequence: TGTGCCAGCAGTTACTCCGACAGGGGCCACGAGCAGTACTTC.